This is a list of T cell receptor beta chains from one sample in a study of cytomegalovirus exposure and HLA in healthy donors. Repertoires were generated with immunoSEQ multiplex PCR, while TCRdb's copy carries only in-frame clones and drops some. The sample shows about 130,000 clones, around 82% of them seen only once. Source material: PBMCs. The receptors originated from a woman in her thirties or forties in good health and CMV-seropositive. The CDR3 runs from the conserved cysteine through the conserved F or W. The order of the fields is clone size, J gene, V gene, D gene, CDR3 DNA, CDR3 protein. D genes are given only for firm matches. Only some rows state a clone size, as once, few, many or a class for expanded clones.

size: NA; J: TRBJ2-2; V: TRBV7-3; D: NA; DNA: TGTGCCAGCAGCTTAATTGGAGACTCTGGGGAGCTGTTTTTT; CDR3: CASSLIGDSGELFF
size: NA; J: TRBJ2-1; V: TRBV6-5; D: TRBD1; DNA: TGTGCCAGCACCTACGACAGGGGCCCTTACAATGAGCAGTTCTTC; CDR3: CASTYDRGPYNEQFF
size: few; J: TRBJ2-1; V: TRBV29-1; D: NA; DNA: TGCAGAGTAGGGGAAGCCTACAATGAGCAGTTCTTC; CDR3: CRVGEAYNEQFF
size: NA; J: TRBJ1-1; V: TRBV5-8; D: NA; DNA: TGTGCCAGCACCCTCTTAGCGGCCGAAGCTTTCTTT; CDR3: CASTLLAAEAFF
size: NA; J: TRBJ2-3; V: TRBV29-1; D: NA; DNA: TGCAGCGTCCCAAAGGGGTCCACGACAGATACGCAGTATTTT; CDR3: CSVPKGSTTDTQYF
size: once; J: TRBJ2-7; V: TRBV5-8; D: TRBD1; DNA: TGTGCCAGCAGCATACGATCCGGGACAGTAGCCTACGAGCAGTACTTC; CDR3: CASSIRSGTVAYEQYF
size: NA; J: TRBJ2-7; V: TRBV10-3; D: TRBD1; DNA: TGTGCCATTGCCCCGAGACAGGGGCAAGGGTACGAGCAGTACTTC; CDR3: CAIAPRQGQGYEQYF
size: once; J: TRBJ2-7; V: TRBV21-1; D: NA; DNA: TGTGCCAGCAGCAAAAGAGCCTTCCGAAGGAGGAATTGGTACGAGCAGTACTTC; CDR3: CASSKRAFRRRNWYEQYF
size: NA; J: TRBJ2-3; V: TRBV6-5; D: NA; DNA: TGTGCCAGCAGTTACTCTTTTACCGGGAGCGCAGATACGCAGTATTTT; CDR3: CASSYSFTGSADTQYF
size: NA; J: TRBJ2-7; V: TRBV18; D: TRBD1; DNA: TGTGCCAGCTCACCACTAGGGACAGGGGTATACGAGCAGTACTTC; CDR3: CASSPLGTGVYEQYF
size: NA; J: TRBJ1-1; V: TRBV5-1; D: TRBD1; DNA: TGCGCCAGCAGCTTGGAGGACAGGGGTCGTGAAGCTTTCTTT; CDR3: CASSLEDRGREAFF
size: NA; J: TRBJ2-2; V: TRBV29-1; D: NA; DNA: TGCAGCGTTGGGGGTGGGGGCGTCTCCCTGGGCACCGGGGAGCTGTTTTTT; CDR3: CSVGGGGVSLGTGELFF
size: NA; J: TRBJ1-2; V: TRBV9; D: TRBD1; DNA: TGTGCCAGCAGCGACCCGGCAGGGGGTGTGAACTATGGCTACACCTTC; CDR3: CASSDPAGGVNYGYTF
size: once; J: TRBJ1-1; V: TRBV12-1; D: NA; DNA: TGTGCCAGCAGCTCCAGGGTAACTGAAGCTTTCTTT; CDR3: CASSSRVTEAFF
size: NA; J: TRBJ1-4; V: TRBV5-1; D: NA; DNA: TGCGCCAGCAGCTTGCAGGGGTTAAATGAAAAACTGTTTTTT; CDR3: CASSLQGLNEKLFF
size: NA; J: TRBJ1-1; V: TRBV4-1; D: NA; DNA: TGCGCCAGCAGCCAAGCCCCCCAGACTGAAGCTTTCTTT; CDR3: CASSQAPQTEAFF
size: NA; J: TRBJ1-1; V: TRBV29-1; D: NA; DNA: TGCAGCGTGCAGGGGACTGAAGCTTTCTTT; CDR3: CSVQGTEAFF
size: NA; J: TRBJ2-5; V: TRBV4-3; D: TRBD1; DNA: TGCGCCAGCAGCCACTCCCGGGACAGGGGTCAAGAGACCCAGTACTTC; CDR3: CASSHSRDRGQETQYF
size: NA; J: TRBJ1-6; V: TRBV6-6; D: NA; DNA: TGTGCCAGCAGTTCACAGGGTTATAATTCACCCCTCCACTTT; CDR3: CASSSQGYNSPLHF
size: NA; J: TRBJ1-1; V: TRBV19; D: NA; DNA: TGTGCCACGCACGGGGGTTATCAAGCTTTCTTT; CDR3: CATHGGYQAFF
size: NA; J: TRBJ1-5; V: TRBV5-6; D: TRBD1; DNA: TGTGCCAGCAGCCCTCCGGGACAGGGACAGCCCCAGCATTTT; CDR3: CASSPPGQGQPQHF
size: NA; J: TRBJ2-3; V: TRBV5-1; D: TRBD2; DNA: TGCGCCAGCAGCCCGGGGGGACTAGCGGGAGGCCGGGCAGATACGCAGTATTTT; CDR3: CASSPGGLAGGRADTQYF
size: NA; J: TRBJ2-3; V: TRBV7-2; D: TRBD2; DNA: TGTGCCAGCAGCATGGTAGCGGGAGCCGTGGGCGCAGATACGCAGTATTTT; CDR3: CASSMVAGAVGADTQYF